This T cell receptor (beta chain) was obtained from a study of shared clonotypes between healthy human individuals. Clones were sequenced by immunoSEQ multiplex PCR, and TCRdb holds only the in-frame ones, with some missing. The repertoire has a few million clones, around 90% of them found once; the top ten carry around 0.14%. Overall study findings and caveats: Represented genetic and exposure-history diversity was restricted by having few donors.

All donors qualified as healthy HIV-negative adults and had experienced no recent acute infections or vaccinations. This clone occurred once. Its antigen is undetermined. There are 16 residues in the CDR3. V lost 3 bases to trimming and J lost 8 bases; unmatched junction nucleotides: 11. Germline lookup yields CDR1 SGDLS and CDR2 YYNGEE. The sequenced sample consisted of naive CD4+ T cells sorted from blood. Subset given: CD45RA+ positively selected. This TCR derives from a young man in good health. V is TRBV9 and J is TRBJ2-2; 9 nucleotides match TRBD2. The CDR3 here is CASSASASGTAGELFF. As DNA, the CDR3 is TGTGCCAGCAGCGCGTCAGCTAGCGGGACGGCTGGGGAGCTGTTTTTT. The entire variable domain, with the rest obtained from reference TRBV9 and TRBJ2-2, is as follows: DSGVTQTPKHLITATGQRVTLRCSPRSGDLSVYWYQQSLDQGLQFLIQYYNGEERAKGNILERFSAQQFPDLHSELNLSSLELGDSALYFCASSASASGTAGELFFGEGSRLTVL.